The clone carrying this TCR beta chain has only a few counts. No antigen is known for it. These data come from a study of T cell responses to AZD1222 COVID-19 vaccine. About the research overall: Second doses that came at about 4 or about 12 weeks were put together. Overall study findings and caveats: The donor cohort was predominantly white British with a female majority, and clonal diversity may have been underestimated. After two AZD1222 doses, spike-specific TCR breadth and depth rose versus day 0. At baseline, just five to seven AZD1222 recipients tested seropositive.

The CDR3 loop spans 14 amino acids. The V gene end was trimmed by 5 bases and the J gene end by 5 bases; junction bases not matched to a gene: 8. The germline V gene has CDR1 SGHDN and CDR2 FVKESK. Sequenced by immunoSEQ multiplex PCR; TCRdb stores in-frame clones only, minus some. The data contain 100,000 or so clones, about 90% of them singletons. The sample in question was peripheral blood, obtained on day 0 of AZD1222 vaccination. The chain links TRBV14 to TRBJ2-7; 8 positions agree with TRBD2. The TCR originated in an adult in good health. The CDR3 bases are TGTGCCAGCAGCATGAGGACTAGCCTGCACGAGCAGTACTTC. Encoded protein: CASSMRTSLHEQYF.